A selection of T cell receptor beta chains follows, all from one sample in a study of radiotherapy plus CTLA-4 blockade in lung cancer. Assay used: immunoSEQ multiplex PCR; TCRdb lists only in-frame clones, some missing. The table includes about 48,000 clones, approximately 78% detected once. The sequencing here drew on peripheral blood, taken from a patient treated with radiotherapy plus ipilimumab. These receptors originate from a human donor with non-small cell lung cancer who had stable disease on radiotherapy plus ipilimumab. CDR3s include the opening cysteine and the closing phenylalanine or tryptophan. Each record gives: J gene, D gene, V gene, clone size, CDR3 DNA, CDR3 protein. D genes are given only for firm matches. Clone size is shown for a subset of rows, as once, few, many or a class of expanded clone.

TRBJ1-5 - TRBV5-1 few TGCGCCAGCAGCCCGGACAGTTTGAATCAGCCCCAGCATTTT CASSPDSLNQPQHF
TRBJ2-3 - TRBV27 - TGTGCCAGCAGTTTACTCAGCACAGATACGCAGTATTTT CASSLLSTDTQYF
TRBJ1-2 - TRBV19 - TGTGCCAGTACTGATTACAGGGCTTCCAACTATGGCTACACCTTC CASTDYRASNYGYTF
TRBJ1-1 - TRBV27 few TGTGCCAGCAGTTTCCTTCAGGGGAACACTGAAGCTTTCTTT CASSFLQGNTEAFF
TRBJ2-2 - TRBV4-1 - TGCGCCAGCAGCCAAGAAAGAGACACCGGGGAGCTGTTTTTT CASSQERDTGELFF
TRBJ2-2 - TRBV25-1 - TGTGCCAGCAGTCCCATTGGAGGGGGCGCTTACGGGGAGCTGTTTTTT CASSPIGGGAYGELFF
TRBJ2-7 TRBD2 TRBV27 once TGTGCCAGCAGTTCCCCTGGCGGGAGGGCCTCCTACGAGCAGTACTTC CASSSPGGRASYEQYF
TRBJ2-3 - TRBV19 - TGTGCCAGTTCTATCGCAAGGGGCGGAGATACGCAGTATTTT CASSIARGGDTQYF
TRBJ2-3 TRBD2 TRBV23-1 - TGCGCCAGCAGTCCCCCTAGCGGAGCCAATGTCACAGATACGCAGTATTTT CASSPPSGANVTDTQYF
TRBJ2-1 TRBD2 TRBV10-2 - TGCGCCAGCAGTCCGGCCGGGACTAGCGGTAACAATGAGCAGTTCTTC CASSPAGTSGNNEQFF
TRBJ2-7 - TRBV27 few TGTGCCAGCAGTCGTTTGGAGTTCTACTACGAGCAGTACTTC CASSRLEFYYEQYF
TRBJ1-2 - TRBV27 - TGTGCCAGCAGTTTCTGGGGGCCCCGACGGGGTAACTATGGCTACACCTTC CASSFWGPRRGNYGYTF
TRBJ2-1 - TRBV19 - TGTGCCAGTAGTATGGGAGGGGGGTATGAGCAGTTCTTC CASSMGGGYEQFF
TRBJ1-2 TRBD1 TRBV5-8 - TGTGCCAGCAGCCGATGGGGACAGGGTGGCTATGGCTACACCTTC CASSRWGQGGYGYTF
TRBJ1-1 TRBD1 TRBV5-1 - TGCGCCAGCAGTCCGACAGGGGGCAGAGCTGAAGCTTTCTTT CASSPTGGRAEAFF
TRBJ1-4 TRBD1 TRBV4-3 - TGCGCCAGCAGCCAAGTTGGAATGACAGGGGGAAGTGAAAAACTGTTTTTT CASSQVGMTGGSEKLFF
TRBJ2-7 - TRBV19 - TGTGCCAGTAGTATGACAGCCTCCTACGAGCAGTACTTC CASSMTASYEQYF
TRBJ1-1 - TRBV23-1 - TGCGCCAGCAGTCAATCCGCCGTACAGGGTGAAGCTTTCTTT CASSQSAVQGEAFF
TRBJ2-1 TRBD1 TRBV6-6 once TGTGCCAGCAGTTACGAGACTACAGGGGTTGAGCAGTTCTTC CASSYETTGVEQFF
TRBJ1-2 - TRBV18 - TGTGCCAGCTCACCACCAACCGGGGAGGTAAACTATGGCTACACCTTC CASSPPTGEVNYGYTF
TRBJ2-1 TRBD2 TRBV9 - TGTGCCAGCAGCGTAGATCGCGGTGGCGGGACTATATACAATGAGCAGTTCTTC CASSVDRGGGTIYNEQFF
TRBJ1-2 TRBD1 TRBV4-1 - TGCGCCAGCAGCCAAGGGACAGGGGGCGGCTATGGCTACACCTTC CASSQGTGGGYGYTF
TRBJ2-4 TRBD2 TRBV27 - TGTGCCAGCAAAATCTTGGGGGGGGAGAACATTCAGTACTTC CASKILGGENIQYF
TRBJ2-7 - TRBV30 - TGTGCCTGGATGGTTTACGGGAGAAAGTACGAGCAGTACTTC CAWMVYGRKYEQYF
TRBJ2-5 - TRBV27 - TGTGCCAGCAGTTCTCACAGGGAAGAGACCCAGTACTTC CASSSHREETQYF
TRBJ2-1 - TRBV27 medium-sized TGTGCCAGCAGTTTATCAACAGGGTCGGGTGAGCAGTTCTTC CASSLSTGSGEQFF
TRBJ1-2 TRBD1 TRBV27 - TGTGCCAGCAGTTTAGATAACAGGGGAGGCTACACCTTC CASSLDNRGGYTF
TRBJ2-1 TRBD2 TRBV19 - TGTGCCAGTACCGGGGACTACTCCTACAATGAGCAGTTCTTC CASTGDYSYNEQFF
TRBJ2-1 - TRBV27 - TGTGCCAGCAGTTCACGGCAGGCCATTCAACGGTTCTTC CASSSRQAIQRFF
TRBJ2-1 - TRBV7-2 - TGTGCCAGCAGCTCACAGACAGGAACCTACAATGAGCAGTTCTTC CASSSQTGTYNEQFF
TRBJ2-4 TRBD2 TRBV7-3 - TGTGCCAGCAGCTTAGAGCGGGAGGGTGGCATTCAGTACTTC CASSLEREGGIQYF
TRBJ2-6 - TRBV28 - TGTGCCAGCAGGACTCTTACGTCTGGGGCCAACGTCCTGACTTTC CASRTLTSGANVLTF
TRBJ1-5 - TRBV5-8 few TGTGCCAGCAGCCCGAGGGGGAGGGGCAATCAGCCCCAGCATTTT CASSPRGRGNQPQHF
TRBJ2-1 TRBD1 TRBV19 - TGTGCCAGTAATATCCTGGGACAGGGAAGTAATGAGCAGTTCTTC CASNILGQGSNEQFF
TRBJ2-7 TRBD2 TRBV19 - TGTGCCAGTAGTGGGGGCACTAGCGGGAGGCCCCCGGAGTACTTC CASSGGTSGRPPEYF
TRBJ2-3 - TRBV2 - TGTGCCAGCAGAGAAACCCCACCTAGGGATACGCAGTATTTT CASRETPPRDTQYF
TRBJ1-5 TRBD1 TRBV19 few TGTGCCAGTAGTTTTGACGACAGGGCGCTCGGTCAGCCCCAGCATTTT CASSFDDRALGQPQHF
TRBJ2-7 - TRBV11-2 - TGTGCCAGCAGCCATTCCGACAGCCTCTCCTACGAGCAGTACTTC CASSHSDSLSYEQYF
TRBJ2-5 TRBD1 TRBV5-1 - TGCGCCAGCAGCAGGACAGGGGAAGAGACCCAGTACTTC CASSRTGEETQYF
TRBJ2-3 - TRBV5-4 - TGTGCCAGCAGCTCCGGGACTTCTAGCACAGATACGCAGTATTTT CASSSGTSSTDTQYF
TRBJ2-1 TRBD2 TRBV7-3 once TGTGCCAGCAGCTTCCAGCCTAGCGGGAGTAAGGATGAGCAGTTCTTC CASSFQPSGSKDEQFF
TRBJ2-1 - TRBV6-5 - TGTGCCAGCTCTACTGCGGTGTCAGGGGGGTATGAGCAGTTCTTC CASSTAVSGGYEQFF
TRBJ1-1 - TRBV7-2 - TGTGCCAGCAGCTCAGGTGTGACAGGCCTGAACACTGAAGCTTTCTTT CASSSGVTGLNTEAFF
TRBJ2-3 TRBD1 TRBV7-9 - TGTGCCAGCATCAACACAGGGGGCATGACAGATACGCAGTATTTT CASINTGGMTDTQYF
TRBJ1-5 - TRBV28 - TGTGCCAGCAGTTTCTTAGAGGAGAGAAATCAGCCCCAGCATTTT CASSFLEERNQPQHF
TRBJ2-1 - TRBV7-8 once TGTGCCAGCAGCCGTAGGGCTAGCGAATACAATGAGCAGTTCTTC CASSRRASEYNEQFF
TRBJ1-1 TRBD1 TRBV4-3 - TGCGCCAGCAGCCAGTTTATTACAGGGGAGCGCACTGAAGCTTTCTTT CASSQFITGERTEAFF
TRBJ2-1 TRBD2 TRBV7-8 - TGTGCCAGCAGCTTGCGATGGACTAGCGGTTCCTACAATGAGCAGTTCTTC CASSLRWTSGSYNEQFF
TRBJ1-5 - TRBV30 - TGTGCCTGGAGTTCGCAGGGGAATCAGCCCCAGCATTTT CAWSSQGNQPQHF
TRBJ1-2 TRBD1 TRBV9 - TGTGCCAGCAGCCCGTCCACGGACAGGGGATATTATGGCTACACCTTC CASSPSTDRGYYGYTF